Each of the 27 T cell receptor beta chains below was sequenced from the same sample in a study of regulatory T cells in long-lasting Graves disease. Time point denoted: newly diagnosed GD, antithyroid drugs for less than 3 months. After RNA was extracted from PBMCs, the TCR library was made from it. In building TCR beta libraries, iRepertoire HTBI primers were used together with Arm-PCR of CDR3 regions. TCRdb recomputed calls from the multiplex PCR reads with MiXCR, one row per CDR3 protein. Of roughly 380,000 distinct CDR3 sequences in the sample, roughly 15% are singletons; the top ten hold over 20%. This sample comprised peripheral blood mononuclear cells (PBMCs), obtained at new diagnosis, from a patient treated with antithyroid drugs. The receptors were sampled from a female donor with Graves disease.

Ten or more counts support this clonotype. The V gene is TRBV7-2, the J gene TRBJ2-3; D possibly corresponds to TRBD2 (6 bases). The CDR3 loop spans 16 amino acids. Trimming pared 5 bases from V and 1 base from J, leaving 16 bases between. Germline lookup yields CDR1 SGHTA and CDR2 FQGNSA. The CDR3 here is CASSVRLVVGTDTQYF. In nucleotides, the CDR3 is TGTGCCAGCAGCGTGCGACTAGTCGTGGGCACAGATACGCAGTATTTT.

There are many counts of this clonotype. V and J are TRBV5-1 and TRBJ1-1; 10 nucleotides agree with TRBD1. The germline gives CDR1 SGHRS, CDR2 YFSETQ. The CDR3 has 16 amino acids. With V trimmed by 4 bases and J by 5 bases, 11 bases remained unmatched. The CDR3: CASSVPGQGRATEAFF. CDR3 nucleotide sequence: TGCGCCAGCAGCGTCCCGGGACAGGGGCGGGCGACTGAAGCTTTCTTT.

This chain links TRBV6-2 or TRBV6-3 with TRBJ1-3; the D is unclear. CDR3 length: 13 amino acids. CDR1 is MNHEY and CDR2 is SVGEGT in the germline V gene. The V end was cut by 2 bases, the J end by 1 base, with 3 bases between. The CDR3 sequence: CASSYDSGNTIYF. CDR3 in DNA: TGTGCCAGCAGTTACGATTCTGGAAACACCATATATTTT.

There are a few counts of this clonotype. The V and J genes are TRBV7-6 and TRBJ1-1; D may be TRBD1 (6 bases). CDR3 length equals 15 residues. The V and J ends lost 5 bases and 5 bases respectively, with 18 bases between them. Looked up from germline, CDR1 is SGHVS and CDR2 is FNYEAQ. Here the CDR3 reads CASSPGGHRKTEAFF. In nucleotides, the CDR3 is TGTGCCAGCAGCCCCGGGGGACATAGAAAAACTGAAGCTTTCTTT.

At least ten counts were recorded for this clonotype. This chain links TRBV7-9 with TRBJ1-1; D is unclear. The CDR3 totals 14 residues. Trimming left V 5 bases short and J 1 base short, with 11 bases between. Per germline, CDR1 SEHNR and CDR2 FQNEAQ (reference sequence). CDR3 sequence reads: CASSPAGRNTEAFF. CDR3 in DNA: TGTGCCAGCAGCCCCGCCGGACGGAACACTGAAGCTTTCTTT.

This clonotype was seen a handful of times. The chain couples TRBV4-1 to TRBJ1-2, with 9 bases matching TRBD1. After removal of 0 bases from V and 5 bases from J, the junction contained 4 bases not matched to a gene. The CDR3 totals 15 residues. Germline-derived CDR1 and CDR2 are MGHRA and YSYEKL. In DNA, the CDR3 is TGCGCCAGCAGCCAAGATTCGACAGGGGGTTATGGCTACACCTTC. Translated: CASSQDSTGGYGYTF.

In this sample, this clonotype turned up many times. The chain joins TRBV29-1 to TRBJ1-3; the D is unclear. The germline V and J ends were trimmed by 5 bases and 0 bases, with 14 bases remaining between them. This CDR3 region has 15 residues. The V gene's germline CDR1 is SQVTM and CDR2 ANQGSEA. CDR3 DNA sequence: TGCAGCGTTAATGACAACACCCGCTCTGGAAACACCATATATTTT. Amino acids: CSVNDNTRSGNTIYF.

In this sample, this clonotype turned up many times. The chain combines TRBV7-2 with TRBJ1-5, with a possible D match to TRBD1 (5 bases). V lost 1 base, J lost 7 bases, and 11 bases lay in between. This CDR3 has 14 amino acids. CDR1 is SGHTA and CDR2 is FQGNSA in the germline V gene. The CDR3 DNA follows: TGTGCCAGCAGCTTAGATTTTGGGGACCAGCCCCAGCATTTT. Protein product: CASSLDFGDQPQHF.

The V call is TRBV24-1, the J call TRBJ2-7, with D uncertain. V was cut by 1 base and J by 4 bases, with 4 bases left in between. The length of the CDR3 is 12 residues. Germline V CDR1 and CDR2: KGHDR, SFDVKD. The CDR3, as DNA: TGTGCCACCAGTGATTTTAGGTACGAGCAGTACTTC. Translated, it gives CATSDFRYEQYF.

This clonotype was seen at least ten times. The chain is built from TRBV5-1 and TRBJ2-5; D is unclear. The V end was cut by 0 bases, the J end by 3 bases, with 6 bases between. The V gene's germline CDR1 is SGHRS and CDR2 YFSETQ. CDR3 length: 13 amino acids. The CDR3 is CASSLVPEETQYF. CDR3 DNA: TGCGCCAGCAGCTTGGTACCCGAAGAGACCCAGTACTTC.

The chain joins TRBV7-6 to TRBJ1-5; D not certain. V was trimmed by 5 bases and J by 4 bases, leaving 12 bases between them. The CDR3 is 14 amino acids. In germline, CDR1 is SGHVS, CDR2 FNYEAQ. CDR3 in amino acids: CASSAVPGNQPQHF. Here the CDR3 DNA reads TGTGCCAGCAGCGCCGTCCCTGGGAATCAGCCCCAGCATTTT.

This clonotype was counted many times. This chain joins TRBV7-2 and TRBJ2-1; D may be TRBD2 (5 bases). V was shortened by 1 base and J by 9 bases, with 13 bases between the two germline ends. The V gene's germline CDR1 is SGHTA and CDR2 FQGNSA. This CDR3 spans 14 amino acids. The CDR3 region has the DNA TGTGCCAGCAGCTTAGATCCTAGCTCTTCTGAGCAGTTCTTC. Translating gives CASSLDPSSSEQFF.

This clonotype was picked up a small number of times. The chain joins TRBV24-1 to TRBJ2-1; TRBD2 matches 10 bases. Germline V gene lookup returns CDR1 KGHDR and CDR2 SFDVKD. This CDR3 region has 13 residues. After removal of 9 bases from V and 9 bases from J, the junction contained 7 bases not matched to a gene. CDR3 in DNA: TGTGCCACCTCAGCGGGAGGGCCTGGTGAGCAGTTCTTC. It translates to CATSAGGPGEQFF.

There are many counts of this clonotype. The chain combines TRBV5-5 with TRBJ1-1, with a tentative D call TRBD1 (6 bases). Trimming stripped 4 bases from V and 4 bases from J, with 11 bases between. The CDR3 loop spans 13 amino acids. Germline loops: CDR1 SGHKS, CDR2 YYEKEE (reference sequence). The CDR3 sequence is CASSVQGGTEAFF. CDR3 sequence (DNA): TGTGCCAGCAGCGTACAAGGGGGCACTGAAGCTTTCTTT.

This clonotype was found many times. The CDR3 bases are TGTGCTAGTGGTTCCTCGGGACAGGGAAATGAAAAACTGTTTTTT. Protein: CASGSSGQGNEKLFF. The rearrangement uses TRBV12-5 and TRBJ1-4, with 9 bases matching TRBD1. The V gene end was trimmed by 4 bases and the J gene end by 5 bases; junction bases not matched to a gene: 5. The length of the CDR3 is 15 residues. CDR1 and CDR2 from the germline V gene are LGHNT and FRNRAP.

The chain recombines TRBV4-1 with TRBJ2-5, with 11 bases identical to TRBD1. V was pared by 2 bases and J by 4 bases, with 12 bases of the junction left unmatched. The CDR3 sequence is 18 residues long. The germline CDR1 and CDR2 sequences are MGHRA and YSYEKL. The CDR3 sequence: CASSQQHHRTGGGETQYF. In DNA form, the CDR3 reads TGCGCCAGCAGCCAACAACATCACCGGACAGGGGGCGGAGAGACCCAGTACTTC.

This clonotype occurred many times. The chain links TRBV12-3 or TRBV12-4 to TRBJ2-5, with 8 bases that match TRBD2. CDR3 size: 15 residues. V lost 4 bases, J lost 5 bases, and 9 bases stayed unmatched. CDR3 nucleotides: TGTGCCAGCAGTTCCGGGACTAGGGTCTGGGAGACCCAGTACTTC. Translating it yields CASSSGTRVWETQYF.

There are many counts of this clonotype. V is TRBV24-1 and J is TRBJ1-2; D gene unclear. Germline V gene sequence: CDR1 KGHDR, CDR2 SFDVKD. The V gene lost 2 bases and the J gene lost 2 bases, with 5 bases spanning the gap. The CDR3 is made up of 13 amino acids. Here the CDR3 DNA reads TGTGCCACCAGTGATTACCAGAACTATGGCTACACCTTC. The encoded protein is CATSDYQNYGYTF.

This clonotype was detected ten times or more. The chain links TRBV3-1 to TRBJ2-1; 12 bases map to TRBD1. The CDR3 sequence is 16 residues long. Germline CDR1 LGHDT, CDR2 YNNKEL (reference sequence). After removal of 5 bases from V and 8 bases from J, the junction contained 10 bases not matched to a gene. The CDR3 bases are TGTGCCAGCAGCGAAGGTACGGGACAGGGGGCCCATGAGCAGTTCTTC. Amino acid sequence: CASSEGTGQGAHEQFF.

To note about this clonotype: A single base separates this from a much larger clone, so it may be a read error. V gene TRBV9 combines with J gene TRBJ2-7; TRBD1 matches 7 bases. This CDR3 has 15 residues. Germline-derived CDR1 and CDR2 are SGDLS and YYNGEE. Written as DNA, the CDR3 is TGTGCCGGCAGCGCCCGGGACAGTAGCTCCTACGAGCAGTACTTC. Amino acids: CAGSARDSSSYEQYF.

As DNA, the CDR3 is TGTGCCAGCAGGAGAAGCGGGAGAACTGAGCAGTTCTTC. Its translation: CASRRSGRTEQFF. The chain joins TRBV12-3 or TRBV12-4 to TRBJ2-1; TRBD2 matches 8 bases. V lost 6 bases and J lost 9; bases outside the gene matches: 7. The CDR3 runs 13 residues.

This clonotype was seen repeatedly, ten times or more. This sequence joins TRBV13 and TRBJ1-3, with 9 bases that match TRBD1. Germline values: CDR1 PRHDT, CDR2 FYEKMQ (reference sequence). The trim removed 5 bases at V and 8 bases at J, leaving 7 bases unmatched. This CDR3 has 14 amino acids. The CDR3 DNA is TGTGCCAGCAGCGGGGGACAGGGTGGGCACACCATATATTTT. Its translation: CASSGGQGGHTIYF. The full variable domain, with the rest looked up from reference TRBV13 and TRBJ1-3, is AAGVIQSPRHLIKEKRETATLKCYPIPRHDTVYWYQQGPGQDPQFLISFYEKMQSDKGSIPDRFSAQQFSDYHSELNMSSLELGDSALYFCASSGGQGGHTIYFGEGSWLTVV.

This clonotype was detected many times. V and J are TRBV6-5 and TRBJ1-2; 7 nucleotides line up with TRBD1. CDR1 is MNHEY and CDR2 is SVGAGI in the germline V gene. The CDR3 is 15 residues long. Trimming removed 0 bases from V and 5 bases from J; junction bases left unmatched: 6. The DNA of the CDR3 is TGTGCCAGCAGTTACTCGAGGGGGCGGACTTATGGCTACACCTTC. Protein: CASSYSRGRTYGYTF.

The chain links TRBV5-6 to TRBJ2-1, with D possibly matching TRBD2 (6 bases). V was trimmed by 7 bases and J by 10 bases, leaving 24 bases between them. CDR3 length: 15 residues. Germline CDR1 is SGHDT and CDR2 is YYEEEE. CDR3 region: CASFILGAGPKEQFF. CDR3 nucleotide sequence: TGTGCCAGCTTCATCTTAGGAGCGGGCCCCAAGGAGCAGTTCTTC.

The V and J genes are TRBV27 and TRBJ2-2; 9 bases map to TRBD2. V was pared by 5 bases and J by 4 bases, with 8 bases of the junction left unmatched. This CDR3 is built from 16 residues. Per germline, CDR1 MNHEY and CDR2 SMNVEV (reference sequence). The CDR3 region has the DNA TGTGCCAGCAGTAGAGTAGCGGGGGATACCACCGGGGAGCTGTTTTTT. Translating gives CASSRVAGDTTGELFF.

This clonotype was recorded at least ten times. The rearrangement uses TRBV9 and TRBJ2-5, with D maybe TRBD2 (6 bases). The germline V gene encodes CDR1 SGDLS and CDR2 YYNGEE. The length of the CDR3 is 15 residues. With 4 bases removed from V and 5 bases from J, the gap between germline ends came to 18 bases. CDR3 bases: TGTGCCAGCAGCCCAGCGACTAGAGCACCCGAGACCCAGTACTTC. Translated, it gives CASSPATRAPETQYF.

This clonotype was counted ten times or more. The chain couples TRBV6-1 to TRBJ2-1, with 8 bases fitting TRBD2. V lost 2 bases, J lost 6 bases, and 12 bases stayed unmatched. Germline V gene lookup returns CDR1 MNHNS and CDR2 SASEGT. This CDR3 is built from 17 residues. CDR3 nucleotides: TGTGCCAGCAGTGAACCTGTTGCTAGCGGGTCCCCCAATGAGCAGTTCTTC. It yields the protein CASSEPVASGSPNEQFF.